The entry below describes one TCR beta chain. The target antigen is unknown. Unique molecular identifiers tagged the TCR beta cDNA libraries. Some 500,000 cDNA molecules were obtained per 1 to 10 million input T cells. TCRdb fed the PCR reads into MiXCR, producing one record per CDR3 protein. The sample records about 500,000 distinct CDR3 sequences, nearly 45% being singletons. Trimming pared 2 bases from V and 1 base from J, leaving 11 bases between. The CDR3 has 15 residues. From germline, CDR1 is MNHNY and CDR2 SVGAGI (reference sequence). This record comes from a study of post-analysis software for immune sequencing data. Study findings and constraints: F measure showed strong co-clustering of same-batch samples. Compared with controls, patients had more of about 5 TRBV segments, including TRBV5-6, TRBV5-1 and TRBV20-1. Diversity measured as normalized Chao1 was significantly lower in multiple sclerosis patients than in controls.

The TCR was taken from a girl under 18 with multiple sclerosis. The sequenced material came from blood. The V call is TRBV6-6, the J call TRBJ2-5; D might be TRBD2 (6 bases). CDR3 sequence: CASSYQRDFQETQYF. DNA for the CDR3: TGTGCCAGCAGTTACCAGAGGGACTTCCAAGAGACCCAGTACTTC.